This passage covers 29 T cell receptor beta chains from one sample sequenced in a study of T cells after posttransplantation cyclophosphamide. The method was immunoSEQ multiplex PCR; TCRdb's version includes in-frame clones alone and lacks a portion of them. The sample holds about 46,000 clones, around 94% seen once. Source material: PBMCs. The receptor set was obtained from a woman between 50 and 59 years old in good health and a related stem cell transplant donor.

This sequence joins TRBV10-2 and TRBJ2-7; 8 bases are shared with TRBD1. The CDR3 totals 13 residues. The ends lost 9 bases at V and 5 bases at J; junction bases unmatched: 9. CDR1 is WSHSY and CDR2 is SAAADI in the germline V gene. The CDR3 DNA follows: TGCGCCAGTCAGGGGGCAGGGCCAGACGAGCAGTACTTC. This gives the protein CASQGAGPDEQYF.

CDR3 in amino acids: CASSAGTEYEQYF. The DNA for the CDR3 is TGCGCCAGCAGTGCCGGGACAGAATACGAGCAGTACTTC. V and J are TRBV10-1 and TRBJ2-7; 7 nucleotides match TRBD1. The CDR3 runs to 13 residues. Looked up from germline, CDR1 is WNHNN and CDR2 is SYGVQD (reference sequence). Trimming at V came to 4 bases and at J to 4 bases, leaving 4 bases not matched to a gene.

CDR3 sequence (DNA): TGTGCCTGGGAGGACAGGCCCCTCTCCTACGAGCAGTACTTC. This encodes CAWEDRPLSYEQYF. The J gene is TRBJ2-7, the V gene TRBV30, with 7 bases identical to TRBD1. The V segment lost 5 bases and the J segment 0 bases; nucleotides outside the gene matches: 7. This CDR3 spans 14 amino acids. The germline V gene has CDR1 GTSNPN and CDR2 SVGIG (reference sequence).

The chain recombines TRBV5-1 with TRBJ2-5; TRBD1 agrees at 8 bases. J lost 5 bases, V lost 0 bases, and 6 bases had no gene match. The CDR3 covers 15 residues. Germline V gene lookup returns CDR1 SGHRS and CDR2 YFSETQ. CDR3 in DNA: TGCGCCAGCAGCTTGGATGCAGGGGGCGGGGAGACCCAGTACTTC. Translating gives CASSLDAGGGETQYF.

CDR3 nucleotide sequence: TGCGCCAGCAGCCATCGGCAGGTTGACTCACCCCTCCACTTT. Its translation: CASSHRQVDSPLHF. The chain combines TRBV5-1 with TRBJ1-6; D is unclear. The V gene's germline CDR1 is SGHRS and CDR2 YFSETQ. The length of the CDR3 is 14 residues. V lost 4 bases and J 10 bases, leaving 15 bases between the germline ends.

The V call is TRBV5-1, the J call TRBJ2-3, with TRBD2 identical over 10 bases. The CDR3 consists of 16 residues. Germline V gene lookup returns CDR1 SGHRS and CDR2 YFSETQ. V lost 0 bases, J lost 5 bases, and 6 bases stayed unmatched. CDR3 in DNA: TGCGCCAGCAGCTTGGCCAGCGGGGGGGGGATAGATACGCAGTATTTT. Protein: CASSLASGGGIDTQYF.

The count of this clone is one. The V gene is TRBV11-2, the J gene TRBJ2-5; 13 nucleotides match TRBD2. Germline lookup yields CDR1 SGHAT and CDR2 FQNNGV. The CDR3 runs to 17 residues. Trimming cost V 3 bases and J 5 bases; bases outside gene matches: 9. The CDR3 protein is CASSFGLAGAGRETQYF. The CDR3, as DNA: TGTGCCAGCAGCTTTGGACTAGCGGGAGCGGGAAGGGAGACCCAGTACTTC.

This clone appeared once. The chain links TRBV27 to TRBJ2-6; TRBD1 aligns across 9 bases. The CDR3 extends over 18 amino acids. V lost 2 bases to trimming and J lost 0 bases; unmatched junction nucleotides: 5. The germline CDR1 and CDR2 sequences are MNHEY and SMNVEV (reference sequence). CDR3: CASSLVRQGVSGANVLTF. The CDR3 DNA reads TGTGCCAGCAGTTTAGTGCGACAGGGGGTCTCTGGGGCCAACGTCCTGACTTTC. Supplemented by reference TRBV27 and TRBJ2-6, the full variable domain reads EAQVTQNPRYLITVTGKKLTVTCSQNMNHEYMSWYRQDPGLGLRQIYYSMNVEVTDKGDVPEGYKVSRKEKRNFPLILESPSPNQTSLYFCASSLVRQGVSGANVLTFGAGSRLTVL.

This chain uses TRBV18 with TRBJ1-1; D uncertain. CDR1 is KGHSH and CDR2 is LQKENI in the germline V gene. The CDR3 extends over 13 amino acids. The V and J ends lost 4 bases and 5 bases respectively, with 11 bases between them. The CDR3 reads CASSLGERTEAFF. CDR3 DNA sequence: TGTGCCAGCTCACTCGGAGAGAGGACTGAAGCTTTCTTT. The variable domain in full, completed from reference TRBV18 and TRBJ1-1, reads NAGVMQNPRHLVRRRGQEARLRCSPMKGHSHVYWYRQLPEEGLKFMVYLQKENIIDESGMPKERFSAEFPKEGPSILRIQQVVRGDSAAYFCASSLGERTEAFFGQGTRLTVV.

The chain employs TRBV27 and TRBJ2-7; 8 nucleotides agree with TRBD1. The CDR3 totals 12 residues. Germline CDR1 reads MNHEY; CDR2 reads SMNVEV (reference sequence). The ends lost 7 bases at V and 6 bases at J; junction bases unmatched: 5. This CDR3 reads CASIGQGGEQYF. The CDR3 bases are TGTGCCAGCATCGGACAGGGCGGCGAGCAGTACTTC.

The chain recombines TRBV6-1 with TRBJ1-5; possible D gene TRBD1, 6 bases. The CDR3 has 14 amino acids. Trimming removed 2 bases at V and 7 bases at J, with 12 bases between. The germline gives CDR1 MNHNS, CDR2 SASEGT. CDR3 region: CASSETGGGQPQHF. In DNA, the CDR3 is TGTGCCAGCAGTGAAACGGGGGGCGGACAGCCCCAGCATTTT.

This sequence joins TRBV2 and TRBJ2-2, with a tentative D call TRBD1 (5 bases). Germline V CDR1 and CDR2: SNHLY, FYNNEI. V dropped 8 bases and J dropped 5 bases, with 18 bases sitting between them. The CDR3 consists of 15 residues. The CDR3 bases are TGTGCCAGCCTTTCTATAGGACAAGGTACCGGGGAGCTGTTTTTT. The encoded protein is CASLSIGQGTGELFF.

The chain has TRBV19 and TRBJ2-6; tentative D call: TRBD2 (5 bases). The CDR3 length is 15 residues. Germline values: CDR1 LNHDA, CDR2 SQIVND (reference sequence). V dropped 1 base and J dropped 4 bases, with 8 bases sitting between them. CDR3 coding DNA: TGTGCCAGTAGTATAGGAGGGTCCGGGGCCAACGTCCTGACTTTC. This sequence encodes CASSIGGSGANVLTF. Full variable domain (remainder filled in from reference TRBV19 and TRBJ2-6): DGGITQSPKYLFRKEGQNVTLSCEQNLNHDAMYWYRQDPGQGLRLIYYSQIVNDFQKGDIAEGYSVSREKKESFPLTVTSAQKNPTAFYLCASSIGGSGANVLTFGAGSRLTVL.

The CDR3 sequence is CASSAPTGTYGYTF. The CDR3 bases are TGCGCCAGCAGCGCTCCCACAGGAACCTATGGCTACACCTTC. The J gene is TRBJ1-2, the V gene TRBV5-1; TRBD1 is a possible D gene (5 bases). V lost 4 bases to trimming and J lost 4 bases, with 14 bases between them. Germline V gene data show CDR1 as SGHRS and CDR2 as YFSETQ. The CDR3 has 14 amino acids. Variable domain in full (rest from reference TRBV5-1 and TRBJ1-2): KAGVTQTPRYLIKTRGQQVTLSCSPISGHRSVSWYQQTPGQGLQFLFEYFSETQRNKGNFPGRFSGRQFSNSRSEMNVSTLELGDSALYLCASSAPTGTYGYTFGSGTRLTVV.

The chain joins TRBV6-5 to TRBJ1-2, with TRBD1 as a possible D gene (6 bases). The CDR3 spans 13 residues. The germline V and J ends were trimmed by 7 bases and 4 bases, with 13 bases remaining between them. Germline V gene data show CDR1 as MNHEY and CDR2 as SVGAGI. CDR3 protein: CASTNTGIYGYTF. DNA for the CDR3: TGTGCCAGCACTAATACAGGGATCTATGGCTACACCTTC.

The CDR3 sequence: CASSLDSGGGSYNEQFF. Written as DNA, the CDR3 is TGCGCCAGCAGCTTGGACTCCGGGGGGGGGTCCTACAATGAGCAGTTCTTC. V usage is TRBV5-1 and J usage is TRBJ2-1; 8 bases map to TRBD2. CDR1 SGHRS and CDR2 YFSETQ come from the germline V gene. The CDR3 totals 17 residues. V trimming: 0 bases; J trimming: 1 base; junction bases outside the gene matches: 6. Looking up the rest from reference TRBV5-1 and TRBJ2-1 gives the full variable domain: KAGVTQTPRYLIKTRGQQVTLSCSPISGHRSVSWYQQTPGQGLQFLFEYFSETQRNKGNFPGRFSGRQFSNSRSEMNVSTLELGDSALYLCASSLDSGGGSYNEQFFGPGTRLTVL.

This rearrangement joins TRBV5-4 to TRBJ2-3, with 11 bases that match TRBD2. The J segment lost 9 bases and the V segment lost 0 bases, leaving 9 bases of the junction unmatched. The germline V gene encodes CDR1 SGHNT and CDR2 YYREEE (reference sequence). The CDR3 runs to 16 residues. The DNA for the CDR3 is TGTGCCAGCAGCTTGGGTAGCGGGAGGGCCATAGGGACGCAGTATTTT. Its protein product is CASSLGSGRAIGTQYF.

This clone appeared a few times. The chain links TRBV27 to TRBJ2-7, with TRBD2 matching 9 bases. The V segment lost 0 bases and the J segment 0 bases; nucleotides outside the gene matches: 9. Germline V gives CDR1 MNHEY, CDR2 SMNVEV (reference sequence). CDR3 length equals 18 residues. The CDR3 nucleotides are TGTGCCAGCAGTTTATCCCCGCCTGGACTAGCGAACTCCTACGAGCAGTACTTC. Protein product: CASSLSPPGLANSYEQYF.

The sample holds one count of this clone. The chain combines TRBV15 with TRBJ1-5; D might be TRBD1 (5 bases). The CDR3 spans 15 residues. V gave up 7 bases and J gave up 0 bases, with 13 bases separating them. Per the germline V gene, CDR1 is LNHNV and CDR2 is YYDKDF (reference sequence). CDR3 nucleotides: TGTGCCACCACCCCAACCAGGGATAGCAATCAGCCCCAGCATTTT. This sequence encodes CATTPTRDSNQPQHF.

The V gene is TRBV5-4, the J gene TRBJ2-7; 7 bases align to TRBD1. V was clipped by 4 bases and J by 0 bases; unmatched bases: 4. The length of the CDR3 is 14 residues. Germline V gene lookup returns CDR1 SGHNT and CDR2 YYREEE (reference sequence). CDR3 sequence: CASSTTGISYEQYF. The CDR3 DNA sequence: TGTGCCAGCAGCACGACAGGGATCTCCTACGAGCAGTACTTC.

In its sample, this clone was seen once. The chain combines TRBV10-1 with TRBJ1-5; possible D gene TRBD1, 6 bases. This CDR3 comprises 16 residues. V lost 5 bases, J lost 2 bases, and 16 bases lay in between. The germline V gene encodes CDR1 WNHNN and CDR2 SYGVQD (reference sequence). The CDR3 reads CASSHTGLRGNQPQHF. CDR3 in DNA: TGCGCCAGCAGTCATACAGGGTTGAGAGGCAATCAGCCCCAGCATTTT.

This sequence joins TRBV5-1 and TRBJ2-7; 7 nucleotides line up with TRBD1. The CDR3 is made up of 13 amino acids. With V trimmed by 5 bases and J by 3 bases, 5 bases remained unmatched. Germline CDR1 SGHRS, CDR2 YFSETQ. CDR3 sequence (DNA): TGCGCCAGCAGACAGGGGATAAACTACGAGCAGTACTTC. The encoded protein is CASRQGINYEQYF.

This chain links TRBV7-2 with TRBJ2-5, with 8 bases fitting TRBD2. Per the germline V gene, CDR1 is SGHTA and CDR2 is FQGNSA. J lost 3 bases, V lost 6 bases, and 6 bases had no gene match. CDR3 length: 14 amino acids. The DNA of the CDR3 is TGTGCCAGCAGGGCACCGGGACTAGAAGAGACCCAGTACTTC. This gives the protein CASRAPGLEETQYF.

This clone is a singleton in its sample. The CDR3 protein is CAWGGAQGAGTEAFF. The DNA of the CDR3 is TGTGCCTGGGGGGGGGCTCAGGGGGCAGGCACTGAAGCTTTCTTT. The J gene is TRBJ1-1, the V gene TRBV30, with 8 positions matching TRBD1. The V gene end was trimmed by 5 bases and the J gene end by 4 bases; junction bases not matched to a gene: 12. Per germline, CDR1 GTSNPN and CDR2 SVGIG (reference sequence). The CDR3 extends over 15 amino acids. The complete variable domain, with remaining parts taken from reference TRBV30 and TRBJ1-1, reads SQTIHQWPATLVQPVGSPLSLECTVEGTSNPNLYWYRQAAGRGLQLLFYSVGIGQISSEVPQNLSASRPQDRQFILSSKKLLLSDSGFYLCAWGGAQGAGTEAFFGQGTRLTVV.

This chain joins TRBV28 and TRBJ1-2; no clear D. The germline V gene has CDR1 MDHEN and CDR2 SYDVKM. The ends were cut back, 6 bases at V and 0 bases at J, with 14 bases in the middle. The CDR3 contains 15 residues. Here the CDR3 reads CASSKDYLPNYGYTF. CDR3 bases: TGTGCCAGCAGCAAAGACTACCTGCCTAACTATGGCTACACCTTC.

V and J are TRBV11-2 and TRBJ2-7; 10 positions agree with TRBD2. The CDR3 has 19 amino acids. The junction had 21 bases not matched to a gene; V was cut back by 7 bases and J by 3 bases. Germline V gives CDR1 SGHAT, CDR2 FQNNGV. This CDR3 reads CASTSLKKSGRVIYYEQYF. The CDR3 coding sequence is TGTGCCAGCACCTCGCTCAAAAAAAGCGGGAGGGTGATCTACTACGAGCAGTACTTC.

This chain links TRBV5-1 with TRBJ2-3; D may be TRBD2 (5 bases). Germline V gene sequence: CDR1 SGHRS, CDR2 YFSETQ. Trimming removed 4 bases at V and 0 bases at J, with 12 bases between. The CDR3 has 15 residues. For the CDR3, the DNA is TGCGCCAGCAGCCCGAGCGGAGCTAGCACAGATACGCAGTATTTT. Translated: CASSPSGASTDTQYF.

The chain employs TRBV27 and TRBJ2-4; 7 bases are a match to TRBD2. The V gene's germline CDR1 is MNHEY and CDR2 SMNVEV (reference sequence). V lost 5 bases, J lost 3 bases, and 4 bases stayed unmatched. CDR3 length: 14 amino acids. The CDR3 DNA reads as TGTGCCAGCAGTCACCGGGACTACAAAAACATTCAGTACTTC. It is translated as CASSHRDYKNIQYF.

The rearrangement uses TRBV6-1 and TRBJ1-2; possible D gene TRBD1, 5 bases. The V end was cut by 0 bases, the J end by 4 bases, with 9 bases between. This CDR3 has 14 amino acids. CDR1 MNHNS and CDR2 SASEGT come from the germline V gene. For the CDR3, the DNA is TGTGCCAGCAGTGAAGCCGGGGGGGGCTATGGCTACACCTTC. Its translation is CASSEAGGGYGYTF.